A selection of T cell receptor beta chains follows, all from one sample in a study of T-cell reconstitution after alpha-beta-depleted transplantation in children. TCRdb re-called the PCR reads with MiXCR, one entry per CDR3 protein. The table records around 500,000 distinct CDR3 sequences, 23% of them present only once. The input for sequencing was PBMCs, mostly from graft donor cells, taken 360 days after TCRalphabeta/CD19-depleted stem cell transplant. The receptors shown here come from a boy under two years old who had a stem cell transplant for acute myeloid leukemia, so the T cells may come from the graft donor. Both conserved end residues are part of each CDR3. D genes are given only for firm matches. Clone size is not always given. Where it is, it says once, few, many or a class for expanded clones.

J gene: TRBJ1-1; D gene: -; V gene: TRBV12-3/TRBV12-4; clone size: many; CDR3 DNA: TGTGCCAGCAGTTCTTGGACACCATTGAACACTGAAGCTTTCTTT; CDR3 protein: CASSSWTPLNTEAFF
J gene: TRBJ1-2; D gene: TRBD1; V gene: TRBV29-1; clone size: few; CDR3 DNA: TGCAGCGTAGGGGACAGGGGATTTTATGGCTACACCTTC; CDR3 protein: CSVGDRGFYGYTF
J gene: TRBJ2-5; D gene: -; V gene: TRBV27; clone size: few; CDR3 DNA: TGTGCCAGCAGTTTGGGGCGCACGGCGGAGACCCAGTACTTC; CDR3 protein: CASSLGRTAETQYF
J gene: TRBJ2-5; D gene: -; V gene: TRBV7-9; clone size: -; CDR3 DNA: TGTGCCAGCAGCTTACTAACGGTCCAAGAGACCCAGTACTTC; CDR3 protein: CASSLLTVQETQYF
J gene: TRBJ1-1; D gene: -; V gene: TRBV20-1; clone size: many; CDR3 DNA: TGCAGTGCTAGGAGGGATAGCGGGGCGATGAACACTGAAGCTTTCTTT; CDR3 protein: CSARRDSGAMNTEAFF
J gene: TRBJ2-1; D gene: TRBD2; V gene: TRBV4-3; clone size: many; CDR3 DNA: TGCGCCAGCAGCCGGATAGCGGGACTTTACAATGAGCAGTTCTTC; CDR3 protein: CASSRIAGLYNEQFF
J gene: TRBJ2-2; D gene: TRBD1; V gene: TRBV10-3; clone size: -; CDR3 DNA: TGTGCCATCAGTGAAAGTCAGGGGGCGACCGGGGAGCTGTTTTTT; CDR3 protein: CAISESQGATGELFF
J gene: TRBJ2-3; D gene: -; V gene: TRBV20-1; clone size: many; CDR3 DNA: TGCAGTGCTGGGGCTAGCAAGTATTGGAATCCGGCGGATACGCAGTATTTT; CDR3 protein: CSAGASKYWNPADTQYF
J gene: TRBJ2-2; D gene: -; V gene: TRBV4-3; clone size: few; CDR3 DNA: TGCGCCAGCAGCCAACATTCCGCGAACACCGGGGAGCTGTTTTTT; CDR3 protein: CASSQHSANTGELFF
J gene: TRBJ2-1; D gene: -; V gene: TRBV12-3/TRBV12-4; clone size: few; CDR3 DNA: TGTGCCAGCAGCGAGACAGGTCAGCAGTTCTTC; CDR3 protein: CASSETGQQFF
J gene: TRBJ2-3; D gene: TRBD2; V gene: TRBV4-3; clone size: many; CDR3 DNA: TGCGCCAGCAGCCCCCTAGCGGGGGCCCTTACGTACACAGATACGCAGTATTTT; CDR3 protein: CASSPLAGALTYTDTQYF
J gene: TRBJ2-6; D gene: TRBD1; V gene: TRBV12-5; clone size: few; CDR3 DNA: TGTGCTAGTGGTTTCCCCCAGGACAGGGGGTGTTCCTCTGGGGCCAACGTCCTGACTTTC; CDR3 protein: CASGFPQDRGCSSGANVLTF
J gene: TRBJ2-1; D gene: TRBD1; V gene: TRBV11-2; clone size: many; CDR3 DNA: TGTGCCAGCAGCTCGGGACAGGGTGGGAATGAGCAGTTCTTC; CDR3 protein: CASSSGQGGNEQFF
J gene: TRBJ2-2; D gene: TRBD1; V gene: TRBV12-3/TRBV12-4; clone size: -; CDR3 DNA: TGTGCCAGCAGCCCGGACAGGGTTGGGGAGCTGTTTTTT; CDR3 protein: CASSPDRVGELFF
J gene: TRBJ2-1; D gene: -; V gene: TRBV9; clone size: many; CDR3 DNA: TGTGCCAGCAACGGCGGAGGGGCCTACAATGAGCAGTTCTTC; CDR3 protein: CASNGGGAYNEQFF
J gene: TRBJ2-5; D gene: -; V gene: TRBV7-9; clone size: few; CDR3 DNA: TGTGCCAGCAGCCCCCCGGACAGACAAGAGACCCAGTACTTC; CDR3 protein: CASSPPDRQETQYF
J gene: TRBJ1-2; D gene: -; V gene: TRBV19; clone size: -; CDR3 DNA: TGTGCCAGTAGTAATCAGCTGGAAGGCTATGGCTACACCTTC; CDR3 protein: CASSNQLEGYGYTF
J gene: TRBJ2-5; D gene: -; V gene: TRBV29-1; clone size: many; CDR3 DNA: TGCAGCGTTGTTGGCAGGGAAGAGACCCAGTACTTC; CDR3 protein: CSVVGREETQYF
J gene: TRBJ1-6; D gene: -; V gene: TRBV6-1; clone size: many; CDR3 DNA: TGTGCCAGCAGACGAACGGCAGACCCAAATTCACCCCTCCACTTT; CDR3 protein: CASRRTADPNSPLHF
J gene: TRBJ2-3; D gene: -; V gene: TRBV20-1; clone size: few; CDR3 DNA: TGCAGTGCTGATAACGGGGGGCGCACAGATACGCAGTATTTT; CDR3 protein: CSADNGGRTDTQYF
J gene: TRBJ2-7; D gene: -; V gene: TRBV29-1; clone size: many; CDR3 DNA: TGCAGCGTTCGAGGTCTAGGGGCCCACGAGCAGTACTTC; CDR3 protein: CSVRGLGAHEQYF
J gene: TRBJ2-1; D gene: -; V gene: TRBV6-1; clone size: many; CDR3 DNA: TGTGCCAGCAGTGAATGGCAGGCCTCCTACAATGAGCAGTTCTTC; CDR3 protein: CASSEWQASYNEQFF
J gene: TRBJ1-1; D gene: -; V gene: TRBV5-1; clone size: many; CDR3 DNA: TGCGCCAGCAGCCTACCAGGGGCGGGGACTGAAGCTTTCTTT; CDR3 protein: CASSLPGAGTEAFF
J gene: TRBJ2-7; D gene: TRBD1; V gene: TRBV27; clone size: -; CDR3 DNA: TGTGCCAGCAGTTCACCCTTCAGACGACAGGGCGACGAGCAGTACTTC; CDR3 protein: CASSSPFRRQGDEQYF